Below are 28 T cell receptor beta chains sequenced from a single sample in a study of CD4 and CD8 cells across lung adenocarcinoma regions. In TCRdb, the PCR reads were re-called with MiXCR into one record per CDR3 protein. This table has 24,000 or so distinct CDR3 sequences, 52% appearing once. Material for sequencing was CD4+ T cells from the center of a lung tumor. These receptors were obtained from a male donor with lung adenocarcinoma. The CD4 and CD8 labels of this study may be unreliable.

The gene calls are TRBV6-1 and TRBJ2-3; possibly TRBD2 for D (7 bases). Germline V gene data show CDR1 as MNHNS and CDR2 as SASEGT. The CDR3 is 17 amino acids. Trimming took off 5 bases at V and 12 bases at J, with 30 bases between the two ends. The CDR3 coding sequence is TGTGCCAGCAGTAGAGACCCGGGGGGCGGATACACAAATATTCAGTATTTT. Translation gives CASSRDPGGGYTNIQYF.

As to this clonotype: One junction end disagrees with the germline gene, perhaps due to a read error. The rearrangement uses TRBV27 and TRBJ2-6; D tentatively reads TRBD1 or TRBD2 (5 bases each). This CDR3 spans 17 amino acids. The germline V gene has CDR1 MNHEY and CDR2 SMNVEV (reference sequence). CDR3 in DNA: TGTGCCAGCAGACCCGGGACGGGCGGCAGTGCCAAAGACATGCAGTATTTC. It yields the protein CASRPGTGGSAKDMQYF. Supplemented by reference TRBV27 and TRBJ2-6, the full variable domain reads EAQVTQNPRYLITVTGKKLTVTCSQNMNHEYMSWYRQDPGLGLRQIYYSMNVEVTDKGDVPEGYKVSRKEKRNFPLILESPSPNQTSLYFCASRPGTGGSAKDMQYFGAGSRLTVL.

This clonotype occurred a few times. The rearrangement uses TRBV6-1 and TRBJ2-1; possibly TRBD1 or TRBD2 for D (5 bases each). The end of the DNA aligns better with TRBJ2-7, so the J call may be wrong. CDR1 MNHNS and CDR2 SASEGT come from the germline V gene. The CDR3 is 13 amino acids. This chain's CDR3 is CASRMGRFYEQYF. Written as DNA, the CDR3 is TGTGCCAGCAGAATGGGACGCTTCTACGAGCAGTACTTC.

This clonotype was picked up a small number of times. This chain links TRBV5-1 with TRBJ2-5, with D hard to call. V dropped 0 bases and J dropped 5 bases, with 2 bases sitting between them. Germline lookup yields CDR1 SGHRS and CDR2 YFSETQ. The CDR3 contains 11 residues. CDR3 DNA sequence: TGCGCCAGCAGCTTGGAGGAGACCCAGTACTTC. It codes for CASSLEETQYF.

Many counts were recorded for this clonotype. The chain joins TRBV12-3 or TRBV12-4 to TRBJ2-3; D remains ambiguous. V lost 3 bases and J 0 bases, leaving 1 base between the germline ends. The CDR3 totals 12 residues. The CDR3: CASSFSTDTQYF. CDR3 nucleotides: TGTGCCAGCAGTTTTAGCACAGATACGCAGTATTTT.

The rearrangement links TRBV6-1 to TRBJ2-1, with 8 bases identical to TRBD1. The better agreement between TRBJ2-7 and the DNA end casts doubt on the J call. The CDR3 extends over 12 amino acids. From germline, CDR1 is MNHNS and CDR2 SASEGT. This CDR3 is CASRDRVDEQYF. CDR3 bases: TGTGCCAGCAGGGACAGGGTGGACGAGCAGTACTTC.

This clonotype is judged medium-sized. The V and J genes are TRBV6-1 and TRBJ2-2, with D tentatively TRBD1 (5 bases). V lost 4 bases and J lost 1, with 13 bases in between. The length of the CDR3 is 16 residues. Per germline, CDR1 MNHNS and CDR2 SASEGT. CDR3 sequence: CASSGLGAGNTGELFF. Here the CDR3 DNA reads TGTGCCAGCAGTGGACTTGGGGCAGGGAACACCGGGGAGCTGTTTTTT.

The gene calls are TRBV6-5 and TRBJ2-7, with TRBD2 matching over 12 bases. The CDR3 has 17 amino acids. J was trimmed by 7 bases and V by 4 bases; bases with no gene match: 14. Germline assignment: CDR1 MNHEY and CDR2 SVGAGI. The CDR3 reads CASSSIRTSGAPREQYF. The CDR3 DNA follows: TGTGCCAGCAGTTCAATTCGGACTAGCGGGGCCCCTAGGGAGCAGTACTTC.

The CDR3 spells CASSFGTGEEQFF. The CDR3, as DNA: TGTGCCAGCAGCTTTGGGACAGGGGAGGAGCAGTTCTTC. V gene TRBV11-2 combines with J gene TRBJ2-3; 10 bases map to TRBD1. Matching the DNA end better, TRBJ2-1 makes the J call doubtful. Germline V CDR1 and CDR2: SGHAT, FQNNGV. CDR3 size: 13 residues.

This chain links TRBV11-3 with TRBJ2-1, with a possible D match to TRBD1 (5 bases). The end of the DNA aligns better with TRBJ2-7, so the J call may be wrong. The CDR3 length is 19 residues. Germline loops: CDR1 SGHNT, CDR2 YENEEA. In nucleotides, the CDR3 is TGTGCCAGCAGCTTCGGTCGTCTTCCGGGCAGGGCGCTCCCTGGCGAGCAGTACTTC. This codes for CASSFGRLPGRALPGEQYF.

The V call is TRBV11-3, the J call TRBJ2-1; D remains ambiguous. Trimming removed 0 bases at V and 2 bases at J, with 11 bases between. The germline gives CDR1 SGHNT, CDR2 YENEEA. The CDR3 extends over 16 amino acids. This CDR3 is CASSLEGSATYNEQFF. The CDR3 coding sequence is TGTGCCAGCAGCTTAGAGGGGTCCGCCACCTACAATGAGCAGTTCTTC.

This clonotype was seen a handful of times. The rearrangement links TRBV5-1 to TRBJ2-2, with D unresolved. The CDR3 totals 13 residues. Trimming cost V 3 bases and J 1 base, with 4 bases left between them. Germline values: CDR1 SGHRS, CDR2 YFSETQ. The CDR3 DNA follows: TGCGCCAGCAGCTCTGGGAACACCGGGGAGCTGTTTTTT. Translating it yields CASSSGNTGELFF.

As concerns this clonotype: A much larger clone differs by one base, so this may be a read error. The rearrangement uses TRBV6-5 and TRBJ2-1; the D is unclear. CDR3 length: 14 residues. Germline V gene sequence: CDR1 MNHEY, CDR2 SVGAGI. V lost 4 bases, J lost 13 bases, and 20 bases lay in between. The CDR3 reads CASSFTASLETQFF. In DNA form, the CDR3 reads TGTGCCAGCAGTTTCACAGCCTCCTTGGAGACCCAGTTCTTC.

A few counts support this clonotype. The gene calls are TRBV4-1 and TRBJ1-4; no reliable D call. Germline V lookup: CDR1 MGHRA, CDR2 YSYEKL. This CDR3 is 15 amino acids long. V dropped 5 bases and J dropped 0 bases, with 10 bases sitting between them. The CDR3 DNA sequence: TGCGCCAGCAGCTCCCGCCCTTCAACTAATGAAAAACTGTTTTTT. This codes for CASSSRPSTNEKLFF.

At least ten counts were recorded for this clonotype. The V gene is TRBV5-1, the J gene TRBJ2-2, with D possibly matching TRBD1 (5 bases). V gave up 0 bases and J gave up 3 bases, with 12 bases separating them. The CDR3 spans 16 residues. Germline CDR1 is SGHRS and CDR2 is YFSETQ. DNA of the CDR3: TGCGCCAGCAGCTTGGCCCGGCAGGGTGACACCGGGGAGCTGTTTTTT. This gives the protein CASSLARQGDTGELFF.

This clonotype came up many times. The chain joins TRBV6-4 to TRBJ2-3; D gene uncertain. The CDR3 extends over 15 amino acids. V was pared by 3 bases and J by 2 bases, with 12 bases between. Germline V gives CDR1 MRHNA, CDR2 SNTAGT. This CDR3 reads CASSEGPAPTDTQYF. Here the CDR3 DNA reads TGTGCCAGCAGTGAGGGCCCAGCCCCCACAGATACGCAGTATTTT.

This clonotype has only one observation. The chain uses TRBV27 and TRBJ2-3, with D possibly being TRBD2 (6 bases). The CDR3 contains 15 residues. Germline loops: CDR1 MNHEY, CDR2 SMNVEV (reference sequence). V lost 7 bases to trimming and J lost 7 bases, with 21 bases between them. In DNA form, the CDR3 reads TGTGCCAGCACACTGGGGGGAAGTGCCAAAAATACGCAGTATTTT. As protein: CASTLGGSAKNTQYF.

On this clonotype: At one of its ends the junction is not consistent with the germline gene, which may arise from a read error. The chain carries TRBV6-1 and TRBJ2-1; 7 positions agree with TRBD2. The CDR3 spans 11 residues. Per germline, CDR1 MNHNS and CDR2 SASEGT. CDR3 amino acids: CASRGGDKQYF. CDR3 bases: TGTGCCAGCAGGGGGGGGGATAAGCAGTATTTC.

A note on this clonotype: One end of the junction fails to match germline, which may point to a read error. The chain joins TRBV27 to TRBJ2-4; 7 bases are a match to TRBD2. The CDR3 spans 15 residues. The germline V gene has CDR1 MNHEY and CDR2 SMNVEV (reference sequence). Written as DNA, the CDR3 is TGTGGCAGCACCTCGGGGGGAAGAGCCAAAAATACGCAGTACTTC. Protein product: CGSTSGGRAKNTQYF.

In regard to this clonotype: Compared with germline, one end of the junction differs, possibly owing to a read error. DNA for the CDR3: TGTGCTAGCAGTTACTCAGCAGGGGTCTCCTACGAGCAGCACTTT. Protein sequence: CASSYSAGVSYEQHF. This chain joins TRBV6-5 and TRBJ1-6; possible D gene TRBD1, 6 bases. This CDR3 has 15 residues. CDR1 and CDR2 from the germline V gene are MNHEY and SVGAGI.

This clonotype was seen ten or more times. The chain combines TRBV10-1 with TRBJ1-2; 8 bases line up with TRBD1. The CDR3 is 16 amino acids. Germline values: CDR1 WNHNN, CDR2 SYGVQD (reference sequence). With 7 bases clipped from V and 3 bases from J, the junction kept 13 bases outside the gene matches. Here the CDR3 reads CASIDVDREGDYGYTF. CDR3 DNA: TGCGCCAGCATAGATGTGGACAGGGAGGGGGACTATGGCTACACCTTC.

As concerns this clonotype: The junction departs from germline at one end; a sequencing error may be responsible. The chain joins TRBV10-2 to TRBJ2-3; a weak D match, TRBD1 (6 bases). CDR1 WSHSY and CDR2 SAAADI come from the germline V gene. The CDR3 length is 13 residues. The chain's CDR3 is CGSRGREAETQYF. The CDR3 nucleotides are TGCGGCAGCAGGGGCCGTGAAGCAGAGACCCAGTACTTT.

This clonotype was seen more than once but under ten times. J is TRBJ2-2 and V is TRBV6-1; 9 nucleotides align to TRBD1. Germline CDR1 MNHNS, CDR2 SASEGT. V was clipped by 6 bases and J by 6 bases; unmatched bases: 5. This CDR3 is built from 14 residues. The CDR3 sequence is CASRRQGDAGELFF. CDR3 bases: TGTGCCAGCAGGCGACAGGGGGATGCCGGGGAGCTGTTTTTT.

This clonotype was observed many times. The chain joins TRBV7-6 to TRBJ2-1; no clear D gene. The J call is doubtful: the DNA matches TRBJ2-7 better. Per germline, CDR1 SGHVS and CDR2 FNYEAQ. The CDR3 runs to 14 residues. CDR3 residues: CASSLDPTQSEQYF. The DNA of the CDR3 is TGTGCCAGCAGCTTAGACCCCACTCAGAGCGAGCAGTACTTC.

Many counts were recorded for this clonotype. The rearrangement joins TRBV7-6 to TRBJ1-1; no definite D call. V lost 0 bases and J 1 base, leaving 6 bases between the germline ends. The CDR3 has 14 amino acids. Looked up from germline, CDR1 is SGHVS and CDR2 is FNYEAQ. This CDR3 reads CASSLAVGNTEAFF. CDR3 in DNA: TGTGCCAGCAGCTTAGCGGTGGGGAACACTGAAGCTTTCTTT. Full variable domain (rest looked up from reference TRBV7-6 and TRBJ1-1): GAGVSQSPRYKVTKRGQDVALRCDPISGHVSLYWYRQALGQGPEFLTYFNYEAQQDKSGLPNDRFSAERPEGSISTLTIQRTEQRDSAMYRCASSLAVGNTEAFFGQGTRLTVV.

Of note for this clonotype: At one end, the junction sequence differs from germline, possibly due to a read error. This chain links TRBV6-9 with TRBJ2-2, with D possibly being TRBD1 (6 bases). This CDR3 is built from 15 residues. Germline V CDR1 and CDR2: MNHGY, SVAAGI. This chain's CDR3 is CAMSLQAGIPGELYF. Here the CDR3 DNA reads TGTGCCATGAGCCTCCAGGCCGGGATCCCAGGGGAGCTGTATTTT.

V is TRBV6-5 and J is TRBJ2-1, with 8 positions matching TRBD2. Per germline, CDR1 MNHEY and CDR2 SVGAGI. V lost 4 bases to trimming and J lost 10 bases; unmatched junction nucleotides: 15. The CDR3 spans 16 residues. This chain's CDR3 is CASSSPQPGTRYEQFF. The CDR3 region has the DNA TGTGCCAGCAGTTCCCCCCAACCCGGGACTAGGTACGAGCAGTTCTTC.

This clonotype was picked up many times. The rearrangement uses TRBV7-2 and TRBJ2-1, with TRBD2 matching over 9 bases. The germline V gene has CDR1 SGHTA and CDR2 FQGNSA. The CDR3 loop spans 16 amino acids. Trimming at V came to 1 base and at J to 0 bases, leaving 1 base not matched to a gene. The CDR3 region is CASSLEAGGSYNEQFF. The CDR3 DNA reads TGTGCCAGCAGCTTAGAAGCGGGGGGCTCCTACAATGAGCAGTTCTTC.